The rows below give T cell receptor beta chains drawn from one sample of a study of T cell responses to AZD1222 COVID-19 vaccine. Assay: immunoSEQ multiplex PCR; the TCRdb copy retains only in-frame clones and omits some. The sample yields tens of thousands of clones, roughly 84% seen once. Source: peripheral blood, taken on day 0 of MenACWY control vaccination. Receptors were obtained from an adult in good health. Each CDR3 is given with its conserved first and last residue. The D gene is left open where the match is weak. Expanded clones get a size class; other rows say once, few or many, or leave the size out.

D gene: -; V gene: TRBV24-1; J gene: TRBJ1-4; clone size: -; CDR3 protein: CATSDLQGEKLFF; CDR3 DNA: TGTGCCACCAGTGATTTGCAGGGAGAAAAACTGTTTTTT
D gene: -; V gene: TRBV5-4; J gene: TRBJ1-2; clone size: -; CDR3 protein: CASSPGGGFYGYTF; CDR3 DNA: TGTGCCAGCAGCCCGGGGGGAGGCTTCTATGGCTACACCTTC
D gene: -; V gene: TRBV7-8; J gene: TRBJ2-2; clone size: few; CDR3 protein: CAAVTSASWNTGELFF; CDR3 DNA: TGTGCCGCAGTAACCTCGGCTAGCTGGAACACCGGGGAGCTGTTTTTT
D gene: -; V gene: TRBV2; J gene: TRBJ1-5; clone size: few; CDR3 protein: CASSGDTASHQPQHF; CDR3 DNA: TGTGCCAGCAGTGGGGACACCGCGTCCCATCAGCCCCAGCATTTT
D gene: -; V gene: TRBV23-1; J gene: TRBJ1-2; clone size: -; CDR3 protein: CASSQRQGARDGYTF; CDR3 DNA: TGCGCCAGCAGTCAAAGGCAAGGGGCAAGGGACGGCTACACCTTC
D gene: TRBD2; V gene: TRBV6-1; J gene: TRBJ2-5; clone size: -; CDR3 protein: CASSDYGTIQETQYF; CDR3 DNA: TGTGCCAGCAGTGATTACGGGACTATACAAGAGACCCAGTACTTC
D gene: TRBD1; V gene: TRBV19; J gene: TRBJ2-5; clone size: -; CDR3 protein: CASSIRRDRGETQYF; CDR3 DNA: TGTGCCAGTAGTATTAGGCGGGACAGGGGAGAGACCCAGTACTTC
D gene: -; V gene: TRBV12-5; J gene: TRBJ1-1; clone size: -; CDR3 protein: CATGEQGRFTEAFF; CDR3 DNA: TGTGCTACCGGGGAACAGGGCCGTTTCACTGAAGCTTTCTTT
D gene: -; V gene: TRBV3-1/TRBV3-2; J gene: TRBJ1-1; clone size: -; CDR3 protein: CASSLRTVNTEAFF; CDR3 DNA: TGTGCCAGCAGCCTCCGGACAGTTAACACTGAAGCTTTCTTT
D gene: TRBD1; V gene: TRBV7-2; J gene: TRBJ1-1; clone size: -; CDR3 protein: CASSLLLTGEEAFF; CDR3 DNA: TGTGCCAGCAGTCTACTATTAACAGGGGAAGAAGCTTTCTTT
D gene: -; V gene: TRBV9; J gene: TRBJ1-2; clone size: -; CDR3 protein: CASSARGSNTFYGYTF; CDR3 DNA: TGTGCCAGCAGCGCCCGCGGGTCTAACACCTTCTATGGCTACACCTTC
D gene: -; V gene: TRBV2; J gene: TRBJ2-3; clone size: -; CDR3 protein: CARPRGHTQYF; CDR3 DNA: TGTGCCAGGCCCCGGGGTCATACGCAGTATTTT
D gene: -; V gene: TRBV28; J gene: TRBJ1-2; clone size: -; CDR3 protein: CASSFKIYGYTF; CDR3 DNA: TGTGCCAGCAGTTTCAAAATCTATGGCTACACCTTC
D gene: -; V gene: TRBV5-6; J gene: TRBJ2-7; clone size: -; CDR3 protein: CASSFGLTGLNPHEQYF; CDR3 DNA: TGTGCCAGCAGCTTTGGATTAACAGGTCTGAACCCCCACGAGCAGTACTTC
D gene: TRBD2; V gene: TRBV9; J gene: TRBJ2-3; clone size: once; CDR3 protein: CASSAYGGGDTDTQYF; CDR3 DNA: TGTGCCAGCAGCGCTTACGGCGGGGGAGACACAGATACGCAGTATTTT
D gene: TRBD2; V gene: TRBV9; J gene: TRBJ2-1; clone size: -; CDR3 protein: CASSPRTSGGNNEQFF; CDR3 DNA: TGTGCCAGCAGCCCGAGGACTAGCGGGGGTAACAATGAGCAGTTCTTC
D gene: -; V gene: TRBV5-1; J gene: TRBJ2-3; clone size: -; CDR3 protein: CASSLTSSDTQYF; CDR3 DNA: TGCGCCAGCAGCTTGACTAGCTCAGATACGCAGTATTTT
D gene: -; V gene: TRBV6-4; J gene: TRBJ1-6; clone size: -; CDR3 protein: CASSDRAGSPLHF; CDR3 DNA: TGTGCCAGCAGTGACAGGGCTGGTTCACCCCTCCACTTT
D gene: -; V gene: TRBV28; J gene: TRBJ1-6; clone size: once; CDR3 protein: CASSLLAPAYNSPLHF; CDR3 DNA: TGTGCCAGCAGTTTATTGGCCCCGGCGTACAATTCACCCCTCCACTTT
D gene: -; V gene: TRBV5-6; J gene: TRBJ1-1; clone size: -; CDR3 protein: CASSLLLQRYEAFF; CDR3 DNA: TGTGCCAGCAGCTTGCTCTTACAGAGATATGAAGCTTTCTTT
D gene: -; V gene: TRBV11-2; J gene: TRBJ1-5; clone size: few; CDR3 protein: CASSLEGSDQPQHF; CDR3 DNA: TGTGCCAGCAGCCTCGAGGGTTCGGATCAGCCCCAGCATTTT
D gene: -; V gene: TRBV19; J gene: TRBJ2-3; clone size: -; CDR3 protein: CASSSGHSTDTQYF; CDR3 DNA: -
D gene: -; V gene: TRBV28; J gene: TRBJ2-3; clone size: -; CDR3 protein: CASSATRQRDF; CDR3 DNA: TGTGCCAGCAGTGCCACTAGACAGCGCGATTTT
D gene: TRBD1; V gene: TRBV7-9; J gene: TRBJ2-7; clone size: -; CDR3 protein: CASSSDRGSHEQYF; CDR3 DNA: TGTGCCAGCAGTTCGGACAGGGGGAGCCACGAGCAGTACTTC
D gene: -; V gene: TRBV6-2/TRBV6-3; J gene: TRBJ2-5; clone size: -; CDR3 protein: CASSPSGAVRETQYF; CDR3 DNA: TGTGCCAGCAGTCCCTCCGGGGCGGTGAGAGAGACCCAGTACTTC
D gene: -; V gene: TRBV5-1; J gene: TRBJ1-3; clone size: once; CDR3 protein: CASSTGSSGNTIYF; CDR3 DNA: TGCGCCAGCAGTACGGGAAGCTCTGGAAACACCATATATTTT
D gene: -; V gene: TRBV2; J gene: TRBJ1-1; clone size: -; CDR3 protein: CASRPQPTVNTEAFF; CDR3 DNA: TGTGCCAGCAGACCACAACCGACAGTGAACACTGAAGCTTTCTTT